These 25 T cell receptor beta chains were all obtained from the same sample, sequenced in a study of cytomegalovirus exposure and HLA in healthy donors. The PCR used 60 Vbeta and 13 Jbeta primers. The data were produced by immunoSEQ multiplex PCR, yet TCRdb's version contains in-frame clones alone and is incomplete. The sample gives about 160,000 clones, roughly 76% of which show up once; around 14% is in the top ten. Input material: PBMCs. The receptor source for this set is a woman between 50 and 59 years old in good health and CMV-seronegative.

This clone was observed a single time. CDR3 residues: CASSQREGRGELFF. The CDR3 DNA sequence: TGTGCCAGTAGTCAACGGGAGGGCCGGGGGGAGCTGTTTTTT. The V call is TRBV19, the J call TRBJ2-2; 8 bases fit TRBD2. Germline V CDR1 and CDR2: LNHDA, SQIVND (reference sequence). The length of the CDR3 is 14 residues. V shed 5 bases and J 8 bases; nucleotides not matched to a gene: 7.

The rearrangement links TRBV4-2 to TRBJ2-5; 8 bases are shared with TRBD2. The DNA end lines up better with TRBJ2-7; the J call may be wrong. Germline loops: CDR1 LGHNA, CDR2 YNFKEQ. CDR3 length: 17 amino acids. CDR3 coding DNA: TGTGCCAGCAGCCAGGGGAGAGGCGGGGGGCGATCCTACGAGCAGTACTTC. This sequence encodes CASSQGRGGGRSYEQYF.

The chain links TRBV19 to TRBJ1-5; D is uncertain. CDR3 length: 14 residues. Trimming stripped 3 bases from V and 0 bases from J, with 6 bases between. The germline gives CDR1 LNHDA, CDR2 SQIVND (reference sequence). The CDR3 DNA sequence: TGTGCCAGTAGTATTCGGGGTAGCAATCAGCCCCAGCATTTT. Translation: CASSIRGSNQPQHF.

The CDR3 nucleotides are TGTGCCAGCGACAGGGGAGGCTATGGCTACACCTTC. Translating gives CASDRGGYGYTF. This chain uses TRBV9 with TRBJ1-2; TRBD1 aligns across 8 bases. There are 12 residues in the CDR3. V was clipped by 7 bases and J by 4 bases; unmatched bases: 3. Germline values: CDR1 SGDLS, CDR2 YYNGEE.

V and J are TRBV5-1 and TRBJ2-3, with 10 bases lining up with TRBD2. In germline, CDR1 is SGHRS, CDR2 YFSETQ. The V segment lost 1 base and the J segment 5 bases; nucleotides outside the gene matches: 1. CDR3 length: 14 amino acids. The CDR3 loop is CASSLLAGEDTQYF. CDR3 nucleotide sequence: TGCGCCAGCAGCTTGCTAGCGGGGGAAGATACGCAGTATTTT.

The chain joins TRBV27 to TRBJ2-1; 8 bases align to TRBD2. CDR3 length: 15 amino acids. J gave up 7 bases and V 2 bases, and 7 bases lay outside the gene matches. CDR1 is MNHEY, CDR2 SMNVEV, per germline (reference sequence). The CDR3 coding sequence is TGTGCCAGCAGTTTAGCCAGCGGGAGTAGTAATGAGCAGTTCTTC. Translated, it gives CASSLASGSSNEQFF.

The chain combines TRBV19 with TRBJ2-7; TRBD1 matches at 7 bases. This CDR3 has 14 amino acids. Trimming removed 0 bases from V and 2 bases from J; junction bases left unmatched: 1. CDR1 LNHDA and CDR2 SQIVND come from the germline V gene (reference sequence). The DNA of the CDR3 is TGTGCCAGTAGTATAGAAGGGGGCGCCTACGAGCAGTACTTC. Protein sequence: CASSIEGGAYEQYF.

The rearrangement uses TRBV10-3 and TRBJ1-1, with a tentative D call TRBD1 (6 bases). Trimming removed 4 bases from V and 11 bases from J, with 11 bases in between. The CDR3 extends over 11 amino acids. The germline V gene has CDR1 ENHRY and CDR2 SYGVKD. The CDR3 protein is CAISGSGVAFF. The CDR3 DNA reads TGTGCCATCAGTGGTTCAGGGGTGGCTTTCTTT.

CDR3 bases: TGTGCCAGTAGTATAGATATAAGACTAACAAACCCGGGTGAGCAGTTCTTC. This sequence encodes CASSIDIRLTNPGEQFF. The chain links TRBV19 to TRBJ2-1; possible D gene TRBD2, 5 bases. Germline V gives CDR1 LNHDA, CDR2 SQIVND (reference sequence). CDR3 length: 17 amino acids. Between the trimmed V and J ends, which lost 0 bases and 9 bases, there was a span of 21 bases.

The rearrangement joins TRBV6-1 to TRBJ2-7, with unresolved D. Germline V gene sequence: CDR1 MNHNS, CDR2 SASEGT. This CDR3 contains 11 residues. V was clipped by 4 bases and J by 7 bases, with 8 bases between them. The CDR3 here is CASSVTIEQYF. The CDR3, as DNA: TGTGCCAGCAGTGTCACAATTGAGCAGTACTTC.

The rearrangement joins TRBV5-4 to TRBJ1-2; 7 bases match TRBD1. The length of the CDR3 is 15 residues. Germline values: CDR1 SGHNT, CDR2 YYREEE (reference sequence). With V trimmed by 4 bases and J by 0 bases, 6 bases remained unmatched. The CDR3 region is CASSAWTGTNYGYTF. CDR3 in DNA: TGTGCCAGCAGCGCATGGACAGGTACTAACTATGGCTACACCTTC.

This clone appeared once. The CDR3 region is CASSGRGYEQYF. Here the CDR3 DNA reads TGTGCCAGCAGTGGGCGGGGCTACGAGCAGTACTTC. The chain joins TRBV28 to TRBJ2-7, with a weak D call TRBD2 (6 bases). This CDR3 is built from 12 residues. Per the germline V gene, CDR1 is MDHEN and CDR2 is SYDVKM. Trimming pared 5 bases from V and 3 bases from J, leaving 8 bases between.

The chain joins TRBV28 to TRBJ1-1; 8 nucleotides align to TRBD1. The CDR3 is 14 amino acids. CDR1 is MDHEN and CDR2 is SYDVKM in the germline V gene. Losses at the gene ends were 6 bases for V and 1 base for J; bases not matched to a gene: 4. Written as DNA, the CDR3 is TGTGCCAGCAGATCGGGACAGGCGAACACTGAAGCTTTCTTT. Encoded protein: CASRSGQANTEAFF.

The chain links TRBV4-2 to TRBJ1-4; TRBD1 aligns across 10 bases. Trimming cost V 5 bases and J 7 bases; bases outside gene matches: 4. This CDR3 spans 14 amino acids. Germline CDR1 is LGHNA and CDR2 is YNFKEQ. In DNA, the CDR3 is TGTGCCAGCAGCTCCGACAGGGGGCCTGAAAAACTGTTTTTT. Translated, it gives CASSSDRGPEKLFF.

This clone was found once. The genes are TRBV18 and TRBJ2-1; TRBD1 might be the D (8 bases). This CDR3 has 16 residues. The ends were cut back, 6 bases at V and 6 bases at J, with 21 bases in the middle. Germline V CDR1 and CDR2: KGHSH, LQKENI. The DNA of the CDR3 is TGTGCCAGCTCGCCCGACCGACAGGGGAGGGGCAATGAGCAGTTCTTC. This gives the protein CASSPDRQGRGNEQFF.

The table lists this clone with a few counts. The CDR3 region has the DNA TGTGCCAGCAGTGCGGAGTCGGGATTTATAGAAGCTTTCTTT. Amino acids: CASSAESGFIEAFF. The genes are TRBV25-1 and TRBJ1-1; D not certain. The V end was cut by 4 bases, the J end by 8 bases, with 17 bases between. CDR1 and CDR2 (germline): MGHDK, SYGVNS. This CDR3 region has 14 residues.

This clone was seen a single time. The chain is built from TRBV19 and TRBJ2-3, with TRBD2 matching 14 bases. V gave up 4 bases and J gave up 3 bases; unmatched junction bases: 15. Germline V gene lookup returns CDR1 LNHDA and CDR2 SQIVND (reference sequence). The CDR3 covers 20 residues. The CDR3 is CASSTDGTSGRSTATDTQYF. DNA for the CDR3: TGTGCCAGTAGTACTGACGGGACTAGCGGGAGAAGTACTGCTACAGATACGCAGTATTTT.

The genes are TRBV6-6 and TRBJ1-5, with 10 bases aligning to TRBD1. Unmatched junction bases numbered 2, after V lost 6 bases and J lost 6 bases. Germline CDR1 is MNHNY and CDR2 is SVGAGI (reference sequence). CDR3 length: 13 residues. CDR3 sequence (DNA): TGTGCCAGCAGCGGGACAGGGGTTCAGCCCCAGCATTTT. Its translation is CASSGTGVQPQHF.

This clone appeared a few times. The chain couples TRBV6-4 to TRBJ1-5; 10 positions match TRBD1. Losses at the gene ends were 10 bases for V and 0 bases for J; bases not matched to a gene: 3. The germline gives CDR1 MRHNA, CDR2 SNTAGT. The CDR3 is 14 amino acids. The CDR3 reads CATGTGDSNQPQHF. The CDR3 DNA is TGTGCCACCGGGACAGGGGATAGCAATCAGCCCCAGCATTTT.

This sequence joins TRBV10-1 and TRBJ2-7; TRBD1 might be the D (5 bases). The germline V gene has CDR1 WNHNN and CDR2 SYGVQD (reference sequence). With 3 bases removed from V and 3 bases from J, the gap between germline ends came to 9 bases. The CDR3 runs 13 residues. This CDR3 is CASSEWQGYEQYF. CDR3 coding DNA: TGCGCCAGCAGTGAATGGCAGGGCTACGAGCAGTACTTC.

This chain connects TRBV4-1 to TRBJ2-1; no definite D call. Germline CDR1 MGHRA, CDR2 YSYEKL. This CDR3 comprises 14 residues. Trimming left V 1 base short and J 0 bases short, with 4 bases between. The CDR3 coding sequence is TGCGCCAGCAGCCAAGGGAGCTCCTACAATGAGCAGTTCTTC. As protein: CASSQGSSYNEQFF.

V gene TRBV5-1 combines with J gene TRBJ1-3; no reliable D call. V lost 4 bases and J 0 bases, leaving 5 bases between the germline ends. The CDR3 has 13 amino acids. Germline V lookup: CDR1 SGHRS, CDR2 YFSETQ. The CDR3 DNA is TGCGCCAGCAGCACAAGCTCTGGAAACACCATATATTTT. It encodes CASSTSSGNTIYF.

This chain uses TRBV19 with TRBJ1-5; D gene unclear. Per germline, CDR1 LNHDA and CDR2 SQIVND (reference sequence). V dropped 5 bases and J dropped 2 bases, with 13 bases sitting between them. CDR3 length: 15 amino acids. The CDR3 DNA sequence: TGTGCCAGTAGTCTTCCGCCTAGCGGCAATCAGCCCCAGCATTTT. This sequence encodes CASSLPPSGNQPQHF. The full variable domain, in which reference TRBV19 and TRBJ1-5 provide the parts outside the CDR3, is DGGITQSPKYLFRKEGQNVTLSCEQNLNHDAMYWYRQDPGQGLRLIYYSQIVNDFQKGDIAEGYSVSREKKESFPLTVTSAQKNPTAFYLCASSLPPSGNQPQHFGDGTRLSIL.

The chain combines TRBV19 with TRBJ2-3; 9 bases line up with TRBD1. The CDR3 has 16 amino acids. Germline V gene data show CDR1 as LNHDA and CDR2 as SQIVND (reference sequence). The ends lost 6 bases at V and 5 bases at J; junction bases unmatched: 12. CDR3 in amino acids: CASSYWTGDILDTQYF. The CDR3 DNA sequence: TGTGCCAGTAGCTATTGGACAGGGGATATTTTAGATACGCAGTATTTT.

This rearrangement joins TRBV11-1 to TRBJ2-7, with D tentatively TRBD2 (6 bases). Germline lookup yields CDR1 SGHAT and CDR2 FQDESV (reference sequence). This CDR3 is 13 amino acids long. The V gene lost 5 bases and the J gene lost 3 bases, with 11 bases spanning the gap. This CDR3 is CASSRTTSYEQYF. The CDR3, as DNA: TGTGCCAGCAGCCGTACGACTAGCTACGAGCAGTACTTC. The whole variable domain, filled in from reference TRBV11-1 and TRBJ2-7, reads EAEVAQSPRYKITEKSQAVAFWCDPISGHATLYWYRQILGQGPELLVQFQDESVVDDSQLPKDRFSAERLKGVDSTLKIQPAELGDSAMYLCASSRTTSYEQYFGPGTRLTVT.